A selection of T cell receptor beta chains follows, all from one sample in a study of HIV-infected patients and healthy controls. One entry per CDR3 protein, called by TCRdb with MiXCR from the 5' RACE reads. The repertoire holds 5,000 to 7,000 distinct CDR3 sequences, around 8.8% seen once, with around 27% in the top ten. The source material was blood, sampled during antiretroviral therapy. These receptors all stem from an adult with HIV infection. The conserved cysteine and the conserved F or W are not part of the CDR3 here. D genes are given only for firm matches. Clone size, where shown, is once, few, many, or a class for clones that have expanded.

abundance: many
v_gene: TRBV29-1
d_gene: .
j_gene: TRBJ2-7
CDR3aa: SVETGGGAYEQY

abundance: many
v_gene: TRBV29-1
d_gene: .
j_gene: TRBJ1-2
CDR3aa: SVSPPGWMDYGYT

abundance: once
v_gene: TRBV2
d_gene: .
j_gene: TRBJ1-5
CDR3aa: ASSEREVQPQH

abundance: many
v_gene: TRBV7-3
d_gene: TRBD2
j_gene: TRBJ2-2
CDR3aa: ASSSIREGELF

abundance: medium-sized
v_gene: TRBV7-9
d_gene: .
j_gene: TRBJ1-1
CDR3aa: ASSFSNTEAF

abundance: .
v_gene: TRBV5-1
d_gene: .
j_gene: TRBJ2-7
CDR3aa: ASSPHGIMDRAYEQY

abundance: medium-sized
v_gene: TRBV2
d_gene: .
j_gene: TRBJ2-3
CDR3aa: ASNANPGDTQY

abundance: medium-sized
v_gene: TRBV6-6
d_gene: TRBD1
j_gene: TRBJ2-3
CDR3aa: ASSGQGTDTQY

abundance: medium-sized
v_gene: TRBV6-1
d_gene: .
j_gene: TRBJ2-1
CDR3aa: ASSGPAGGSYNEQF

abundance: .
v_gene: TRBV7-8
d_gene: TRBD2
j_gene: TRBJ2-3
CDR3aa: ASSLLAGGPKDTQY

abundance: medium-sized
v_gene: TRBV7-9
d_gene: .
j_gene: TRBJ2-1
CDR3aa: ASSSPTGSSYNEQF